The T cell receptor beta chain described here comes from a study of cytomegalovirus exposure and HLA in healthy donors (dated by TCRdb to 2016 to 2017). In the study overall: An earlier analysis of under 600 of the donors reported approximately 300 Gb of sequence data and more than 90 million unique TCR beta sequences from 150 million to 200 million T cells. Across approximately 400 genotyped donors of the cohort, an average of roughly 230,000 unique TCR beta nucleotide sequences per donor were sequenced, and approximately 17% of those sequences were non-productive. Donor age, sex, ethnicity and CMV serostatus were collected together with the repertoire data. All discovery cohort repertoires had been generated on a single sequencing platform. To predict cytomegalovirus infection status, the study combined high-throughput TCR immunosequencing, statistical association of individual TCRs with disease status, and machine learning. Among the roughly 400 genotyped donors, approximately 82% belonged to the genetic ancestry cluster associated with self-reported Caucasian donors. An earlier analysis of a few hundred of the donors applied high-throughput TCR beta sequencing to assess whether each TCR beta V gene segment acted as functional or pseudogenic. In a later analysis, previously published TCR beta repertoires from several hundred donors were re-analyzed and high-resolution HLA genotyping was added so that TCR occurrence patterns could be studied. The number of typed donors differed by locus: about 629-630 for A, B, C, DRB1 and DQB1; 522 for DQA1; approximately 600 for DPA1; and 400 to 480 for DPB1. Roughly 300 gigabases of sequencing data and 70 million to 100 million unique TCR sequences were included in an early release covering 500 to 750 HLA-typed donors. Both class I and class II loci were covered by HLA typing, at four-digit resolution. The study profiled the T cell repertoires of 666 subjects by immunosequencing and related them to cytomegalovirus serostatus. In a later genetic analysis, genome-wide SNP genotypes for about 55% of the 666 donors were used, and that subset was treated as a discovery cohort. The study aimed to test whether cataloging public T cell receptors could reveal signatures of past pathogen exposure. Because of strong linkage in the cohort, five DR-DQ haplotypes were treated as single units for association and clustering. In addition to the first cohort of hundreds of subjects, a separate validation cohort of about 120 different subjects was used. Rather than drawing on any new phenotypic data, the later analysis identified candidate immune exposures from TCR beta sequences and the way those sequences occurred across donors.

The cohort was made up of several hundred healthy bone marrow donors. At the time of sampling, every cohort member was nominally healthy, though immune exposures that went unrecorded were likely present. The donor tested CMV seronegative, placing the donor among the 352 seronegative members of the cohort. Each donor provided a peripheral blood sample, and peripheral blood mononuclear cells were used for TCR beta sequencing. The Qiagen DNeasy Blood Extraction Kit was used to extract genomic DNA from the blood cell samples. Overall study results and their limits: The study listed over 150 TCR beta chains as associated with cytomegalovirus. Because HLA typing was unavailable for some donors at each locus, only the typed subset was used in association tests. The presence/absence analyses assumed that sequencing depth was roughly uniform across donors, and that assumption may not be true. A further reported finding was that TCR beta sequences accurately predicted the HLA-A and HLA-B alleles for most subjects in the first cohort. The only immune exposure information available for the cohort was CMV serostatus. According to a later analysis, TCR association rates differed among HLA loci, with DRB1 alleles showing the most associated TCRs and HLA-C alleles showing the fewest. According to a later analysis, most CMV-associated TCR beta chains appeared to be HLA-restricted, and the HLA associations seemed to be driven largely by CMV exposure. Linkage disequilibrium might explain the correlated functional status among segregating V segments, but an unknown experimental factor could not be ruled out. At a false discovery rate of 0.05, a later analysis linked under 20,000 TCR beta sequences to specific HLA alleles. Several of the top co-occurrence clusters appeared to be linked to parvovirus B19, influenza, CMV and Epstein-Barr virus, according to a later analysis. Most TCR sequences were seen in very few donors, while some public TCRs were found in many individuals. In vitro tests confirmed that a few of the cytomegalovirus-associated TCR beta chains recognize cytomegalovirus antigens. A group of highly shared sequence variants was considered likely to be a technical artifact of the sequencing pipeline. A later genetic analysis associated a missense DCLRE1C variant with V-gene and J-gene trimming of TCR beta chains, and an independent cohort replicated the association. When HLA alleles, especially DR and DQ, strongly co-occurred, TCR associations were difficult to assign to individual alleles. The cohort was sequenced for TCR beta chains only, and without alpha or paired-chain data the features that could be detected were limited. In an earlier analysis of some 540 of the donors, most TCR beta V segments appeared in productive rearrangements about 87% or about 30% of the time, broadly matching IMGT annotations. According to a later genetic analysis, donors in an Asian-associated ancestry cluster had fewer N-insertions in productive TCRs than the approximately 700-donor mean. The earlier analysis of nearly 600 of the donors excluded around 17 rarely observed V segments, including chromosome 9 orphons, because counts were too low. Because the 87-base-pair reads could not distinguish some IMGT-functional V segments, including TRBV6-2 and TRBV6-3, those segments were excluded. The classifier was reported to diagnose cytomegalovirus status with high specificity and sensitivity in both the original and validation cohorts. A later analysis found that HLA-associated TCR beta chains were more clonally expanded and had lower generation probabilities than equally common non-associated chains. According to the authors, the approach could potentially be generalized to other disease states and immunological phenotypes.

The library was produced with the immunoSEQ multiplex PCR assay. For the multiplex PCR, a mixture combining 60 forward primers for TCR Vbeta segments and 13 reverse primers for TCR Jbeta segments was used. The CDR3 region of rearranged TCR beta genes was amplified from genomic DNA with a multiplex PCR assay. Amplified TCR beta libraries were sequenced as 87-base-pair reads on the Illumina HiSeq System. The published analysis was carried out like this. A later analysis counted some 80 million unique TCR beta chains across the 600 to 850 repertoires, and some 11 million of these chains were shared by at least two donors. A nearest-neighbor algorithm error-corrected the raw reads and collapsed the reads into unique sequences, merging closely related sequences to remove PCR and sequencing errors. To assign V, D and J gene segments, CDR3 sequences were aligned to IMGT reference sequences. Each retained sequence needed at least a six-nucleotide match to both a V gene segment and a J gene segment. A rearrangement counted as productive if the CDR3 had no stop codons and remained in frame with V and J, and every other rearrangement counted as non-productive. Following IMGT convention, CDR3 was defined as the stretch from the second conserved V-encoded cysteine up to the conserved J-encoded phenylalanine. The earlier analysis of 500 to 650 of the donors excluded any sequence lacking an unambiguous match to a single V gene segment. An earlier analysis of just under 600 of the donors called V segments functional above 56.7% productive rearrangements and segregating when the between-donor standard deviation exceeded 5%. To diagnose cytomegalovirus status from the catalog of TCR beta chain sequences, a statistical classification framework was built. V and J gene assignment, in a later analysis, came from comparing TCR nucleotide sequences with IMGT/GENE-DB human TR gene sequences. In a later analysis, CDR3 sequences and most-parsimonious VDJ recombination scenarios were assigned using the TCRdist pipeline. In a later analysis, every TCR beta chain was defined by the combination of its CDR3 amino acid sequence and its V-gene family, and reads without a unique V-gene family were dropped. To address suspected cross-contamination and a sequencing artifact, a later analysis removed under 600 highly shared, low-generation-probability nucleotide sequences. In a later analysis, a clonal expansion index for each public chain was calculated from normalized within-repertoire ranks of inferred template counts. In a later analysis, generation probabilities were computed using a VDJ recombination model fitted to out-of-frame rearrangements, and the results were checked against IGoR. A later analysis scored TCR-TCR, TCR-HLA and TCR-CMV co-occurrence with hypergeometric tests, applying a repertoire-size bias correction to TCR pairs. To estimate false discovery rates, a later analysis permuted the HLA or CMV assignments 20 times. In a later analysis, co-occurring TCRs were grouped with DBSCAN, and TCRdist sequence similarity was added when clustering was performed within HLA-allele-positive subsets. Co-occurrence clustering excluded repertoires with fewer than 30,000 or more than 120,000 public chains, plus five with anomalous nucleotide sharing. This immuneACCESS table, as held by TCRdb, lists in-frame sequences with V and J called but not all clones. Of the missing ones, under half trace to an unresolved V gene in checked studies; the others have no known cause. The D gene and trimming were derived from the DNA, and the V and J assignments and clone size from that table. The sample contains approximately 86,000 clones, over 70% of them found a single time. Approximately 7.8% of the sample is in the top ten clones.

Of note for this clone: The antigen it recognizes is unknown. No base quality values were provided; no much bigger clone lies one nucleotide off.

From a lookup of the germline V gene, CDR1 and CDR2 are SGHRS and YFSETQ. The germline V and J ends show losses of 0 bases and 0 bases respectively, and no gene match explains 4 bases of the junction. From cysteine to phenylalanine, the CDR3 is 16 amino acids long. Only the CDR3 part of the read is kept: 48 bases, read in frame from the first base. The chain links TRBV5-1 with TRBJ2-3; 7 bases in between match TRBD2. The clonotype originates from a man in his 60s in good health and CMV-seronegative. The sequenced sample was PBMCs. The CDR3 in this case is CASSLASGISTDTQYF. The sequenced DNA is TGCGCCAGCAGCTTGGCCAGCGGGATCAGCACAGATACGCAGTATTTT.